These T cell receptor beta chains were read from a single sample in a study of T cells in Graves' hyperthyroidism and ophthalmopathy. A single record per CDR3 protein comes from TCRdb applying MiXCR to the multiplex PCR reads. This sample carries fewer than 450,000 distinct CDR3 sequences, approximately 18% of them seen once, and the ten largest clones take 35% to 45%. Input material: blood. The source of these receptors is a man aged 18 to 29 with Graves' ophthalmopathy. CDR3s include the opening cysteine and the closing phenylalanine or tryptophan. Each record gives: J gene, D gene, V gene, clone size, CDR3 DNA, CDR3 protein. The D gene is left open where the match is weak. For some rows the clone size is stated as once, few or many, or as a class when expanded; others skip it.

TRBJ2-7 TRBD2 TRBV13 few TGTGCCAGCAGCTGGGGGACTAGCGGGGCCTCCTACGAGCAGTACTTC CASSWGTSGASYEQYF
TRBJ1-2 NA TRBV12-3/TRBV12-4 many TGTGCCAGCAGTTCCTGGCAGGGTTATATTGAGAACTATGGCTACACCTTC CASSSWQGYIENYGYTF
TRBJ1-2 TRBD1 TRBV7-9 NA TGTGCCAGCAGCCTCTCCGGGACAGGATACACAACTAACTATGGCTACACCTTC CASSLSGTGYTTNYGYTF
TRBJ2-2 NA TRBV27 few TGTGCCAGCAGTTTATCCGGGGGCTTGGACACCGGGGAGCTGTTTTTT CASSLSGGLDTGELFF
TRBJ2-1 NA TRBV11-2 many TGTGCCAGCAGCCGGTTCGGGGCCTTGAATACGGGCAATGAGCAGTTCTTC CASSRFGALNTGNEQFF
TRBJ1-2 NA TRBV27 NA TGTGCCAGCAGGAATCGTAACTATGGCTACACCTTC CASRNRNYGYTF
TRBJ2-5 NA TRBV6-5 NA TGTGCCAGCAGTTACTCGACAGCGTACCAAGAGACCCAGTACTTC CASSYSTAYQETQYF
TRBJ2-5 NA TRBV6-1 few TGTGCCAGCAGCCAGGGACTGGAGACCCAGTACTTC CASSQGLETQYF
TRBJ1-5 TRBD1 TRBV10-3 many TGTGCCATCGGGAGGGGACAGGGCCTTAGCAATCAGCCCCAGCATTTT CAIGRGQGLSNQPQHF
TRBJ2-5 NA TRBV12-3/TRBV12-4 many TGTGCCAGCAGTTTTTCGGGGGACCAAGAGACCCAGTACTTC CASSFSGDQETQYF
TRBJ1-1 TRBD1 TRBV6-1 many TGTGCCACCGGACAGGATACCACTGAAGCTTTCTTT CATGQDTTEAFF
TRBJ2-3 TRBD2 TRBV5-8 many TGTGCCAGCAGCTTGAGTAGCGGGGGGCGCGCAGATACGCAGTATTTT CASSLSSGGRADTQYF
TRBJ2-5 TRBD1 TRBV5-1 NA TGCGCCAGCAGCTTGGCAGGGGGTCGGGGACAAGAGACCCAGTACTTC CASSLAGGRGQETQYF
TRBJ2-3 TRBD2 TRBV18 NA TGTGCCAGCTCACCCCCCTCCCAAGCGGGGAGGAATACGCAGTATTTT CASSPPSQAGRNTQYF
TRBJ2-4 NA TRBV6-2/TRBV6-3 NA TGTGCCAGCAGTGCGGTGACAACCCTAGCCAAAAACATTCAGTACTTC CASSAVTTLAKNIQYF
TRBJ2-1 TRBD2 TRBV11-2 many TGTGCCAGCAGCTCGTACAAACCACTAGCGCTTTACAATGAGCAGTTCTTC CASSSYKPLALYNEQFF
TRBJ2-1 TRBD2 TRBV7-8 many TGTGCCAGCAGCTTAGACTTCTTAGCGGGGGGCTTTTACAATGAGCAGTTCTTC CASSLDFLAGGFYNEQFF
TRBJ1-3 NA TRBV9 few TGTGCCAGCAGCCCCCAGCGGGATGGAAACACCATATATTTT CASSPQRDGNTIYF
TRBJ2-7 TRBD1 TRBV20-1 many TGCAGTGCTAGAGGGACAGGGGGCTTTGCCTACGAGCAGTACTTC CSARGTGGFAYEQYF
TRBJ2-1 TRBD2 TRBV5-1 many TGCGCCAGCAGCAACCGGGGGGACCTTTCCTACAATGAGCAGTTCTTC CASSNRGDLSYNEQFF
TRBJ2-7 NA TRBV14 NA TGTGCCAGCAGCCATCCTAGCGACTACGAGCAGTACTTC CASSHPSDYEQYF
TRBJ1-3 NA TRBV6-2/TRBV6-3 many TGTGCCAGCATTTACGGGGCGTCAGGAAACACCATATATTTT CASIYGASGNTIYF
TRBJ1-1 NA TRBV7-9 NA TGTGCCAGCAGCCCTGATTTGGGCAGTAAGAACACTGAAGCTTTCTTT CASSPDLGSKNTEAFF
TRBJ2-7 TRBD1 TRBV6-1 many TGTGCCAGCAGTCAGGGTGACAGGGGGCCCTACGAGCAGTACTTC CASSQGDRGPYEQYF
TRBJ2-7 TRBD1 TRBV7-2 many TGTGCCAGCAGCGCGAGCGGACAGGGAGGATCCTACGAGCAGTACTTC CASSASGQGGSYEQYF
TRBJ2-2 TRBD1 TRBV20-1 few TGCAGTGCCAAAGGGGACAGGGGCGAAACCGGGGAGCTGTTTTTT CSAKGDRGETGELFF
TRBJ1-1 NA TRBV18 NA TGTGCCAGCTCACCAACTAAGCAGGGACGAACTGAAGCTTTCTTT CASSPTKQGRTEAFF
TRBJ2-1 NA TRBV27 many TGTGCCAGCAGTTTGCTTCCGGGACCAACCTACAATGAGCAGTTCTTC CASSLLPGPTYNEQFF
TRBJ1-5 NA TRBV6-1 many TGTGCCAGCAGTGAAGGGCCCCATCAGCCCCAGCATTTT CASSEGPHQPQHF
TRBJ2-7 TRBD1 TRBV7-8 few TGTGCCAGCAGCTTAGAGGGGGACAGCTACGAGCAGTACTTC CASSLEGDSYEQYF
TRBJ1-2 NA TRBV19 NA TGTGCCAGTAACTCCCTCCGGGACAAAAACTATGGCTACACCTTC CASNSLRDKNYGYTF
TRBJ2-3 NA TRBV7-6 many TGTGCCAGCAGCCCGATGACCCCGACGACAGATACGCAGTATTTT CASSPMTPTTDTQYF
TRBJ2-7 NA TRBV6-1 many TGTGCCAGCATTTCGATAGGGGCTGGGGAGCAGTACTTC CASISIGAGEQYF
TRBJ2-7 NA TRBV15 NA TGTGCCACCAGCAGAGATCGGTCGTTATACGAGCAGTACTTC CATSRDRSLYEQYF
TRBJ2-1 NA TRBV10-3 NA TGTGCCATCAGTGGAAGAGTTTATGAGCAGTTCTTC CAISGRVYEQFF
TRBJ1-5 NA TRBV18 NA TGTGCCAGCAAAGTCCAGGTCCACCAGCCCCAGCATTTT CASKVQVHQPQHF
TRBJ2-5 TRBD2 TRBV20-1 many TGCAGTGCTAGCATTAGCGGGGGCCGCGGTGAGACCCAGTACTTC CSASISGGRGETQYF
TRBJ1-2 NA TRBV7-3 many TGTGCCAGCAGCCCAAACGAAAATAACTATGGCTACACCTTC CASSPNENNYGYTF
TRBJ2-2 TRBD2 TRBV3-1 many TGTGCCAGCACCACGGGACTAGCGACCGGGGAGCTGTTTTTT CASTTGLATGELFF
TRBJ2-1 TRBD2 TRBV6-2/TRBV6-3 many TGTGCCAGCAGCGTAGCGGGGGGGCCCTACAATGAGCAGTTCTTC CASSVAGGPYNEQFF
TRBJ1-3 TRBD1 TRBV2 many TGTGCCAGCAGTGTGGACAGGGCCAACACCATATATTTT CASSVDRANTIYF
TRBJ2-3 NA TRBV6-5 few TGTGCCAGCAGTTACAAGGGGACGCAGTATTTT CASSYKGTQYF
TRBJ1-2 NA TRBV15 few TGTGCCACCAGCGGACATCGGGACGTTGGGGTCGATGGCTACACCTTC CATSGHRDVGVDGYTF
TRBJ1-6 NA TRBV20-1 NA TGCAGTGCTACGGGCGGGGATAATTCACCCCTCCACTTT CSATGGDNSPLHF
TRBJ2-3 TRBD1 TRBV25-1 few TGTGCCAGCAGTGGTTGGGACAGGGGGGTTGGCACAGATACGCAGTATTTT CASSGWDRGVGTDTQYF
TRBJ2-6 NA TRBV6-1 NA TGTGCCAGCCTAGGCAGGAGAGGGGCCAACGTCCTGACTTTC CASLGRRGANVLTF
TRBJ2-7 NA TRBV9 NA TGTGCCAGCAGTGAAGAGGAAGGGCTCGAGCAGTACTTC CASSEEEGLEQYF